This T cell receptor beta chain was found in a study of blood T cell repertoires in COVID-19. Study context: Sites in the United States, Italy and Spain provided acute and convalescent COVID-19 samples. T cells, B-cell-depleted T cells, or PBMCs provided the cDNA or gDNA that served as material.

As processed by the authors: Amplification with reference gene primers provided the estimates of nucleated cell counts. Method: immunoSEQ multiplex PCR; TCRdb's copy keeps in-frame clones and lacks some. From that table come the V and J calls and clone size; the DNA was used to work out D and trimming. The sample holds about 26,000 clones, 82% seen once. V lost 4 bases, J lost 2 bases, and 16 bases lay in between. The CDR3 consists of 15 residues. Per germline, CDR1 SQVTM and CDR2 ANQGSEA. Sequenced: peripheral blood. This chain connects TRBV29-1 to TRBJ2-3; perhaps TRBD1 as D (5 bases). This clonotype was obtained from a human donor in a cohort sampled during active COVID-19. CDR3 in DNA: TGCAGCGTTGGGGGCCCCGGGCAGGCCACAGATACGCAGTATTTT. This encodes CSVGGPGQATDTQYF.